The next 20 T cell receptor beta chains were all read from a single sample in a study of T-cell memory formation after mild COVID-19. TCRdb re-called the 5' RACE reads with MiXCR, one entry per CDR3 protein. The sample has about 290,000 distinct CDR3 sequences; approximately 16% are singletons. The sample comprised PBMCs or a T cell subset sorted from them (not recorded which). Source of these receptors: a man aged 18 to 29 who had mild COVID-19 (a few samples of this study predate the infection). Cell type and time point are not known.

The V and J genes are TRBV7-9 and TRBJ1-1; D is undetermined. CDR1 SEHNR and CDR2 FQNEAQ come from the germline V gene (reference sequence). CDR3 size: 12 residues. Trimming stripped 5 bases from V and 1 base from J, with 5 bases between. The CDR3 sequence is CASSQSNTEAFF. The CDR3 DNA follows: TGTGCCAGCAGCCAATCGAACACTGAAGCTTTCTTT.

The genes are TRBV4-2 and TRBJ1-1; D gene uncertain. Between the trimmed V and J ends, which lost 2 bases and 11 bases, there was a span of 12 bases. The CDR3 is 12 amino acids. CDR1 is LGHNA and CDR2 is YNFKEQ in the germline V gene. In DNA form, the CDR3 reads TGTGCCAGCAGCCAACACGGACTGGGGGCTTTCTTT. Its protein is CASSQHGLGAFF.

A few counts support this clonotype. The chain has TRBV5-1 and TRBJ1-2, with 7 positions matching TRBD1. V shed 4 bases, J shed 4 bases, and the junction held 7 bases outside the gene matches. Germline lookup yields CDR1 SGHRS and CDR2 YFSETQ. The length of the CDR3 is 14 residues. CDR3 region: CASSQGDPSYGYTF. Here the CDR3 DNA reads TGCGCCAGCAGCCAGGGGGACCCGTCCTATGGCTACACCTTC.

The gene calls are TRBV4-3 and TRBJ2-3; 9 nucleotides agree with TRBD1. V lost 4 bases to trimming and J lost 0 bases; unmatched junction nucleotides: 5. Germline CDR1 reads LGHNA; CDR2 reads YSLEER. CDR3 length equals 16 residues. The CDR3, as DNA: TGCGCCAGCAGCCGAGGACAGGGGTCGAGCACAGATACGCAGTATTTT. It translates to CASSRGQGSSTDTQYF.

The CDR3 DNA reads TGTGCCTGGACTCCCGGGGGGCAGGGCTACACCTTC. Translation gives CAWTPGGQGYTF. The chain links TRBV30 to TRBJ1-2, with TRBD1 as a possible D gene (6 bases). CDR3 length: 12 residues. The germline V and J ends were trimmed by 4 bases and 8 bases, with 14 bases remaining between them. Germline V gives CDR1 GTSNPN, CDR2 SVGIG (reference sequence).

CDR3 loop: CASSLVRGLGADTQYF. DNA for the CDR3: TGTGCCAGCAGTTTAGTAAGGGGACTAGGCGCAGATACGCAGTATTTT. The V gene is TRBV12-3 or TRBV12-4, the J gene TRBJ2-3; 8 bases are a match to TRBD2. J lost 4 bases, V lost 1 base, and 7 bases had no gene match. The CDR3 sequence is 16 residues long.

The chain links TRBV6-6 to TRBJ1-1; weak D call: TRBD1 (6 bases). CDR3 length equals 13 residues. Trimming pared 4 bases from V and 4 bases from J, leaving 10 bases between. Germline loops: CDR1 MNHNY, CDR2 SVGAGI (reference sequence). CDR3 sequence: CASSSTGPTEAFF. The CDR3 nucleotides are TGTGCCAGCAGTTCCACAGGGCCCACTGAAGCTTTCTTT.

As DNA, the CDR3 is TGTGCCAGCAGCTGGTACAGCAACAATCAGCCCCAGCATTTT. Its translation is CASSWYSNNQPQHF. The chain is built from TRBV5-5 and TRBJ1-5; D is unclear. The length of the CDR3 is 14 residues. The V gene lost 3 bases and the J gene lost 3 bases, with 10 bases spanning the gap. Germline loops: CDR1 SGHKS, CDR2 YYEKEE (reference sequence). Based on the CDR3 plus reference TRBV5-5 and TRBJ1-5, the full variable domain is DAGVTQSPTHLIKTRGQQVTLRCSPISGHKSVSWYQQVLGQGPQFIFQYYEKEERGRGNFPDRFSARQFPNYSSELNVNALLLGDSALYLCASSWYSNNQPQHFGDGTRLSIL.

The sample holds a few counts of this clonotype. The rearrangement uses TRBV7-9 and TRBJ2-4; D remains ambiguous. The V and J ends lost 5 bases and 7 bases respectively, with 12 bases between them. In germline, CDR1 is SEHNR, CDR2 FQNEAQ (reference sequence). This CDR3 is built from 13 residues. The CDR3 spells CASSLQTSNIQYF. For the CDR3, the DNA is TGTGCCAGCAGCCTCCAAACGAGTAACATTCAGTACTTC. Together with reference TRBV7-9 and TRBJ2-4, the CDR3 gives the full variable domain: DTGVSQNPRHKITKRGQNVTFRCDPISEHNRLYWYRQTLGQGPEFLTYFQNEAQLEKSRLLSDRFSAERPKGSFSTLEIQRTEQGDSAMYLCASSLQTSNIQYFGAGTRLSVL.

This chain joins TRBV29-1 and TRBJ1-4; D unclear. The CDR3 is made up of 11 amino acids. With 0 bases removed from V and 5 bases from J, the gap between germline ends came to 1 base. Germline CDR1 reads SQVTM; CDR2 reads ANQGSEA. The DNA of the CDR3 is TGCAGCGTTGAAGAGAATGAAAAACTGTTTTTT. The encoded protein is CSVEENEKLFF.

The V gene is TRBV4-3, the J gene TRBJ1-6; 11 nucleotides agree with TRBD1. Trimming removed 1 base from V and 9 bases from J; junction bases left unmatched: 8. This CDR3 spans 17 amino acids. Germline lookup yields CDR1 LGHNA and CDR2 YSLEER. CDR3: CASSQGLKGTGGSPLHF. In DNA, the CDR3 is TGCGCCAGCAGCCAAGGCCTCAAAGGGACAGGGGGTTCACCCCTCCACTTT.

Ten or more counts support this clonotype. V is TRBV4-3 and J is TRBJ2-5; 7 nucleotides line up with TRBD1. The V gene end was trimmed by 0 bases and the J gene end by 2 bases; junction bases not matched to a gene: 3. The CDR3 spans 15 residues. Germline V gene lookup returns CDR1 LGHNA and CDR2 YSLEER. The CDR3 DNA sequence: TGCGCCAGCAGCCAAGATTTCAGGGGGCAAGAGACCCAGTACTTC. Translating gives CASSQDFRGQETQYF.

This clonotype occurred a few times. The rearrangement uses TRBV12-3 or TRBV12-4 and TRBJ2-7, with unresolved D. This CDR3 has 13 amino acids. The V end was cut by 0 bases, the J end by 6 bases, with 9 bases between. The chain's CDR3 is CASSLALGSEQYV. DNA of the CDR3: TGTGCCAGCAGTTTAGCGCTAGGGTCCGAGCAGTACGTC.

DNA for the CDR3: TGCGCCAGCAGGTTCCTGCCTGGGACAGGGGCTGCTGAAGCTTTCTTT. Its translation: CASRFLPGTGAAEAFF. The chain couples TRBV5-1 to TRBJ1-1; TRBD1 matches 10 bases. The CDR3 is made up of 16 amino acids. J gave up 6 bases and V 5 bases, and 13 bases lay outside the gene matches. The germline V gene has CDR1 SGHRS and CDR2 YFSETQ.

The chain is built from TRBV7-3 and TRBJ2-3; no definite D call. Between the trimmed V and J ends, which lost 3 bases and 2 bases, there was a span of 9 bases. CDR3 size: 14 residues. Germline V gene sequence: CDR1 SGHTA, CDR2 FQGTGA. The DNA of the CDR3 is TGTGCCAGCAGCTTTGGCATAGTCACAGATACGCAGTATTTT. Its protein is CASSFGIVTDTQYF.

This clonotype showed up just a few times. The chain links TRBV5-6 to TRBJ2-7, with D maybe TRBD1 (6 bases). V gave up 4 bases and J gave up 3 bases, with 20 bases separating them. This CDR3 has 16 residues. Germline V gene lookup returns CDR1 SGHDT and CDR2 YYEEEE. CDR3 bases: TGTGCCAGCAGCCCCTCAGGGGCAGGGTCAAACTACGAGCAGTACGTC. Translating it yields CASSPSGAGSNYEQYV.

The chain joins TRBV20-1 to TRBJ1-5; tentative D call: TRBD1 (5 bases). The CDR3 consists of 16 residues. CDR1 and CDR2 from the germline V gene are DFQATT and SNEGSKA (reference sequence). V was trimmed by 1 base and J by 4 bases, leaving 17 bases between them. Written as DNA, the CDR3 is TGCAGTGCTAGAGTCAAAAGTGAGGGGCTAAATCAGCCCCAGCATTTT. The encoded protein is CSARVKSEGLNQPQHF.

In its sample, this clonotype was seen a few times. The chain has TRBV18 and TRBJ2-7; possibly TRBD2 for D (6 bases). Trimming shortened V by 5 bases and J by 6 bases, and 14 bases separated the two germline ends. Germline CDR1 reads KGHSH; CDR2 reads LQKENI. The length of the CDR3 is 13 residues. This CDR3 is CASSSAAGGEQYV. The DNA for the CDR3 is TGTGCCAGCTCATCGGCCGCCGGGGGCGAGCAGTACGTC.

This clonotype was observed a single time. The chain couples TRBV11-2 to TRBJ2-7, with a tentative D call TRBD1 (6 bases). Germline loops: CDR1 SGHAT, CDR2 FQNNGV. Trimming pared 1 base from V and 1 base from J, leaving 11 bases between. The CDR3 runs 15 residues. The CDR3 nucleotides read TGTGCCAGCAGCTTAGTTGAAGGGGGATCCTACGAGCAGTACGTC. This sequence encodes CASSLVEGGSYEQYV.

This clonotype appeared many times. The chain couples TRBV7-9 to TRBJ1-4; D is ambiguous. The germline V gene has CDR1 SEHNR and CDR2 FQNEAQ (reference sequence). Trimming left V 5 bases short and J 6 bases short, with 4 bases between. This CDR3 contains 11 residues. The CDR3: CASSTHEKLFF. CDR3 sequence (DNA): TGTGCCAGCAGCACCCATGAAAAACTGTTTTTT. Variable domain in full (rest from reference TRBV7-9 and TRBJ1-4): DTGVSQNPRHKITKRGQNVTFRCDPISEHNRLYWYRQTLGQGPEFLTYFQNEAQLEKSRLLSDRFSAERPKGSFSTLEIQRTEQGDSAMYLCASSTHEKLFFGSGTQLSVL.